These 8 T cell receptor beta chains originate from one sample sequenced in a study of cytomegalovirus exposure and HLA in healthy donors. Amplification used 60 Vbeta primers and 13 Jbeta primers. Repertoires were generated with immunoSEQ multiplex PCR, while TCRdb's copy carries only in-frame clones and drops some. The data show some 170,000 clones, more than 60% seen once. Sequenced input: PBMCs. Every receptor here comes from a human donor in good health.

This clone showed up just a few times. This rearrangement joins TRBV7-3 to TRBJ2-7; D might be TRBD2 (5 bases). Per germline, CDR1 SGHTA and CDR2 FQGTGA. The V and J ends lost 1 base and 0 bases respectively, with 7 bases between them. CDR3 size: 14 residues. For the CDR3, the DNA is TGTGCCAGCAGCTTAATGGGGAGCTCCTACGAGCAGTACTTC. It specifies CASSLMGSSYEQYF.

CDR3 coding DNA: TGTGCCAGCAGCTTGGCCCCGCGGGGGGGTTGGGATACGCAGTATTTT. Translation gives CASSLAPRGGWDTQYF. This sequence joins TRBV5-4 and TRBJ2-3, with 9 positions matching TRBD2. The trim removed 0 bases at V and 6 bases at J, leaving 8 bases unmatched. This CDR3 is built from 16 residues. Germline-derived CDR1 and CDR2 are SGHNT and YYREEE (reference sequence). The full variable domain, completed using reference TRBV5-4 and TRBJ2-3, is ETGVTQSPTHLIKTRGQQVTLRCSSQSGHNTVSWYQQALGQGPQFIFQYYREEENGRGNFPPRFSGLQFPNYSSELNVNALELDDSALYLCASSLAPRGGWDTQYFGPGTRLTVL.

V gene TRBV11-2 combines with J gene TRBJ1-6, with TRBD1 as a possible D gene (5 bases). Trimming pared 2 bases from V and 7 bases from J, leaving 12 bases between. The length of the CDR3 is 15 residues. In germline, CDR1 is SGHAT, CDR2 FQNNGV. As DNA, the CDR3 is TGTGCCAGCAGCTTAAGCCCAGGGCTAAATTCACCCCTCCACTTT. Translated: CASSLSPGLNSPLHF.

V and J are TRBV7-2 and TRBJ1-4; 7 bases fit TRBD1. Germline V CDR1 and CDR2: SGHTA, FQGNSA. The J segment lost 8 bases and the V segment lost 5 bases, leaving 17 bases of the junction unmatched. The CDR3 has 17 amino acids. The CDR3: CASSQTGRGGSWEKLFF. CDR3 bases: TGTGCCAGCAGCCAGACAGGGCGGGGTGGGTCTTGGGAAAAACTGTTTTTT.

This chain links TRBV7-9 with TRBJ2-1, with a possible D match to TRBD2 (5 bases). V lost 5 bases and J lost 6, with 11 bases in between. The CDR3 spans 13 residues. Germline lookup yields CDR1 SEHNR and CDR2 FQNEAQ (reference sequence). CDR3 protein: CASSVDWGNEQFF. The CDR3 DNA sequence: TGTGCCAGCAGCGTGGACTGGGGCAATGAGCAGTTCTTC.

The genes are TRBV6-1 and TRBJ1-1, with unresolved D. The CDR3 loop spans 15 amino acids. Trimming left V 7 bases short and J 4 bases short, with 19 bases between. Germline V gene lookup returns CDR1 MNHNS and CDR2 SASEGT. CDR3 protein: CASNPGLGGSTEAFF. CDR3 nucleotide sequence: TGTGCCAGCAATCCGGGCCTGGGAGGGAGCACTGAAGCTTTCTTT.

The chain uses TRBV18 and TRBJ2-7; tentative D call: TRBD2 (7 bases). With 5 bases removed from V and 0 bases from J, the gap between germline ends came to 17 bases. CDR3 length: 16 amino acids. CDR1 is KGHSH and CDR2 is LQKENI in the germline V gene. The DNA of the CDR3 is TGTGCCAGCTCAACTGGGGGGGCGACCCTCTCCTACGAGCAGTACTTC. This encodes CASSTGGATLSYEQYF. Combining the CDR3 with reference TRBV18 and TRBJ2-7 gives the whole variable domain NAGVMQNPRHLVRRRGQEARLRCSPMKGHSHVYWYRQLPEEGLKFMVYLQKENIIDESGMPKERFSAEFPKEGPSILRIQQVVRGDSAAYFCASSTGGATLSYEQYFGPGTRLTVT.

This clone was observed a single time. The chain uses TRBV7-3 and TRBJ2-3; no reliable D call. Trimming removed 2 bases from V and 2 bases from J, with 11 bases in between. The CDR3 is 15 residues long. Germline V gene lookup returns CDR1 SGHTA and CDR2 FQGTGA. The CDR3 region is CASSLGLQYTDTQYF. CDR3 bases: TGTGCCAGCAGCTTAGGTTTACAGTACACAGATACGCAGTATTTT.